One and the same sample provided the 9 T cell receptor beta chains below, sequenced in a study of cytomegalovirus exposure and HLA in healthy donors. Generated by immunoSEQ multiplex PCR, the TCRdb table keeps only in-frame clones and is missing some. The sample shows fewer than 95,000 clones, roughly 84% of them seen only once. Sequenced: PBMCs. These receptors all stem from a woman aged 18-29 years in good health and CMV-seropositive.

The chain carries TRBV5-4 and TRBJ2-5; 8 bases are shared with TRBD1. Germline trimming cut 2 bases from V and 5 bases from J; bases unmatched to any gene: 5. In germline, CDR1 is SGHNT, CDR2 YYREEE (reference sequence). The CDR3 covers 14 residues. CDR3 DNA sequence: TGTGCCAGCAGCTTCCAGGGGGCCGGGGAGACCCAGTACTTC. Translating it yields CASSFQGAGETQYF.

V is TRBV18 and J is TRBJ2-7, with 9 nucleotides matching TRBD1. This CDR3 has 14 amino acids. Trimming removed 3 bases from V and 5 bases from J; junction bases left unmatched: 5. Germline loops: CDR1 KGHSH, CDR2 LQKENI. CDR3 protein: CASSPGTGRDEQYF. In nucleotides, the CDR3 is TGTGCCAGCTCACCGGGGACAGGGCGCGACGAGCAGTACTTC.

The J gene is TRBJ2-3, the V gene TRBV4-1, with D perhaps matching TRBD1 (5 bases). V lost 1 base and J lost 4, with 9 bases in between. Germline V CDR1 and CDR2: MGHRA, YSYEKL. CDR3 length: 14 amino acids. As DNA, the CDR3 is TGCGCCAGCAGCCAAGTTCAGGGCCCAGATACGCAGTATTTT. Its translation: CASSQVQGPDTQYF.

The V and J genes are TRBV28 and TRBJ2-3; 12 bases are shared with TRBD1. Germline V CDR1 and CDR2: MDHEN, SYDVKM. The V and J ends lost 3 bases and 6 bases, in that order; junction bases with no gene match: 1. This CDR3 comprises 14 residues. The CDR3 reads CASSLGQGADTQYF. CDR3 in DNA: TGTGCCAGCAGTTTGGGACAGGGGGCCGATACGCAGTATTTT. Together with reference TRBV28 and TRBJ2-3, the CDR3 gives the full variable domain: DVKVTQSSRYLVKRTGEKVFLECVQDMDHENMFWYRQDPGLGLRLIYFSYDVKMKEKGDIPEGYSVSREKKERFSLILESASTNQTSMYLCASSLGQGADTQYFGPGTRLTVL.

This sequence joins TRBV30 and TRBJ1-1, with D perhaps TRBD1 (5 bases). Per the germline V gene, CDR1 is GTSNPN and CDR2 is SVGIG (reference sequence). The CDR3 spans 13 residues. The V end lost 5 bases, the J end lost 4 bases, and 14 bases lay between the germline ends. DNA of the CDR3: TGTGCCTGGCGAAGGTCAGGGCCCACTGAAGCTTTCTTT. Encoded protein: CAWRRSGPTEAFF.

J is TRBJ2-1 and V is TRBV7-6, with 13 bases lining up with TRBD2. Looked up from germline, CDR1 is SGHVS and CDR2 is FNYEAQ. The CDR3 is 19 residues long. Trimming at V came to 2 bases and at J to 6 bases, leaving 13 bases not matched to a gene. Here the CDR3 DNA reads TGTGCCAGCAGCTTACCTTACCGATTACTAGCGGGGGGGGTCAATGAGCAGTTCTTC. It specifies CASSLPYRLLAGGVNEQFF.

The chain links TRBV28 to TRBJ2-1; 13 bases match TRBD2. The CDR3 runs 16 residues. J was trimmed by 8 bases and V by 7 bases; bases with no gene match: 11. Germline V gene lookup returns CDR1 MDHEN and CDR2 SYDVKM. The CDR3 here is CASTLDGTSGVYEQFF. The CDR3 DNA sequence: TGTGCCAGCACCCTTGACGGGACTAGCGGGGTGTATGAGCAGTTCTTC.

This clone was recorded a few times. This chain connects TRBV28 to TRBJ2-4, with 15 nucleotides matching TRBD2. The CDR3 is made up of 17 amino acids. The germline gives CDR1 MDHEN, CDR2 SYDVKM. The ends lost 3 bases at V and 5 bases at J; junction bases unmatched: 5. The CDR3 nucleotides are TGTGCCAGCAGTTTGTTTGGACTAGCGGGGGGGCAAAACATTCAGTACTTC. It is translated as CASSLFGLAGGQNIQYF.

This clone was counted only a few times. The chain carries TRBV4-1 and TRBJ1-1; D unresolved. Trimming stripped 4 bases from V and 3 bases from J, with 15 bases between. Germline V CDR1 and CDR2: MGHRA, YSYEKL. The CDR3 runs to 15 residues. DNA for the CDR3: TGCGCCAGCAGCCGGGCTCAGGCAGCGGACACTGAAGCTTTCTTT. Encoded protein: CASSRAQAADTEAFF.